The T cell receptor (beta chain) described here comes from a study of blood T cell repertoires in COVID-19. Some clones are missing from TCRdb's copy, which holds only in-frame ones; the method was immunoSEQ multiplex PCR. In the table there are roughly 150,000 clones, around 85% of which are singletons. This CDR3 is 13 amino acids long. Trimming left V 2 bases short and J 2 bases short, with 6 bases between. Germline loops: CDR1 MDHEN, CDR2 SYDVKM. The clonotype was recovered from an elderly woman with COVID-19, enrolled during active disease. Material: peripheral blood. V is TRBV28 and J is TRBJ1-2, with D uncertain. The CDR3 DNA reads TGTGCCAGCAGTTTAATACAAAACTATGGCTACACCTTC. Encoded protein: CASSLIQNYGYTF.